These T cell receptor beta chains were read from a single sample in a study of cytomegalovirus exposure and HLA in healthy donors. Repertoires were generated with immunoSEQ multiplex PCR, while TCRdb's copy carries only in-frame clones and drops some. This table has 87,000 or so clones, approximately 80% appearing once. Sequenced: PBMCs. These receptors originate from a woman aged 40 to 50 in good health and CMV-seronegative. CDR3s include the opening cysteine and the closing phenylalanine or tryptophan. A row's size may be missing; if present it is once, few, many or a size class.

CDR3 length: 15
V gene: TRBV7-8
clone size: -
J gene: TRBJ2-2
CDR3 protein: CASSPFGQGYGELFF

CDR3 length: 13
V gene: TRBV7-2
clone size: -
J gene: TRBJ1-2
CDR3 protein: CASSRSRDYGYTF

CDR3 length: 12
V gene: TRBV19
clone size: -
J gene: TRBJ2-5
CDR3 protein: CASRQAGETQYF

CDR3 length: 15
V gene: TRBV2
clone size: once
J gene: TRBJ1-4
CDR3 protein: CASRVGGGGNEKLFF

CDR3 length: 13
V gene: TRBV19
clone size: -
J gene: TRBJ1-2
CDR3 protein: CASSPLGQDGYTF

CDR3 length: 18
V gene: TRBV5-4
clone size: -
J gene: TRBJ1-4
CDR3 protein: CASSLEGTGGRSGEKLFF

CDR3 length: 15
V gene: TRBV5-5
clone size: -
J gene: TRBJ1-2
CDR3 protein: CASSLGDSPSYGYTF

CDR3 length: 15
V gene: TRBV5-6
clone size: -
J gene: TRBJ1-2
CDR3 protein: CASSSPAGHIYGYTF

CDR3 length: 13
V gene: TRBV25-1
clone size: -
J gene: TRBJ2-7
CDR3 protein: CASSGTGSYEQYF

CDR3 length: 15
V gene: TRBV4-1
clone size: -
J gene: TRBJ2-7
CDR3 protein: CASSQDRVVSYEQYF

CDR3 length: 15
V gene: TRBV7-2
clone size: once
J gene: TRBJ2-7
CDR3 protein: CASSLGGTGTYEQYF

CDR3 length: 14
V gene: TRBV9
clone size: -
J gene: TRBJ2-3
CDR3 protein: CASSRLGGTDTQYF

CDR3 length: 15
V gene: TRBV6-6
clone size: -
J gene: TRBJ2-3
CDR3 protein: CASSRRGGLTDTQYF

CDR3 length: 16
V gene: TRBV29-1
clone size: -
J gene: TRBJ2-3
CDR3 protein: CSVEYSSSASTDTQYF

CDR3 length: 15
V gene: TRBV18
clone size: -
J gene: TRBJ1-5
CDR3 protein: CASSPQTGSNQPQHF

CDR3 length: 14
V gene: TRBV5-1
clone size: once
J gene: TRBJ1-2
CDR3 protein: CASSWNGGNYGYTF

CDR3 length: 13
V gene: TRBV19
clone size: -
J gene: TRBJ1-1
CDR3 protein: CASSTDRYTEAFF

CDR3 length: 16
V gene: TRBV7-2
clone size: -
J gene: TRBJ1-1
CDR3 protein: CASSPRGTGWGTEAFF

CDR3 length: 15
V gene: TRBV6-1
clone size: -
J gene: TRBJ1-2
CDR3 protein: CASRINGQGFGGYTF

CDR3 length: 12
V gene: TRBV5-8
clone size: -
J gene: TRBJ1-1
CDR3 protein: CASTREFTEAFF

CDR3 length: 13
V gene: TRBV6-5
clone size: few
J gene: TRBJ1-1
CDR3 protein: CASSYASGLRPFF

CDR3 length: 13
V gene: TRBV30
clone size: -
J gene: TRBJ1-1
CDR3 protein: CAWSVGGYTEAFF

CDR3 length: 12
V gene: TRBV7-9
clone size: -
J gene: TRBJ1-1
CDR3 protein: CSSSWGQGEAFF

CDR3 length: 16
V gene: TRBV14
clone size: -
J gene: TRBJ2-5
CDR3 protein: CASSQLPGQGTETQYF

CDR3 length: 14
V gene: TRBV9
clone size: -
J gene: TRBJ1-1
CDR3 protein: CASSGYTGNTEAFF

CDR3 length: 18
V gene: TRBV4-3
clone size: -
J gene: TRBJ2-3
CDR3 protein: CASSQGLMGAGGTDTQYF

CDR3 length: 16
V gene: TRBV7-2
clone size: -
J gene: TRBJ2-7
CDR3 protein: CASSLVRPTEGYEQYF

CDR3 length: 12
V gene: TRBV16
clone size: -
J gene: TRBJ1-2
CDR3 protein: CASSVGTGRYTF

CDR3 length: 15
V gene: TRBV7-9
clone size: -
J gene: TRBJ1-2
CDR3 protein: CASSLSGQAPYGYTF

CDR3 length: 12
V gene: TRBV9
clone size: -
J gene: TRBJ1-2
CDR3 protein: CASSVVDYGYTF

CDR3 length: 15
V gene: TRBV19
clone size: -
J gene: TRBJ1-2
CDR3 protein: CASSIGTGGLGGYTF

CDR3 length: 14
V gene: TRBV5-1
clone size: -
J gene: TRBJ1-4
CDR3 protein: CASREGTGGEKLFF

CDR3 length: 12
V gene: TRBV5-1
clone size: few
J gene: TRBJ1-1
CDR3 protein: CASGSEGPEAFF

CDR3 length: 14
V gene: TRBV28
clone size: few
J gene: TRBJ1-2
CDR3 protein: CASSLGQGLLGYTF

CDR3 length: 14
V gene: TRBV2
clone size: -
J gene: TRBJ2-3
CDR3 protein: CASSASTYTDTQYF

CDR3 length: 15
V gene: TRBV13
clone size: -
J gene: TRBJ2-1
CDR3 protein: CASSPKVPGSGEQFF

CDR3 length: 17
V gene: TRBV28
clone size: -
J gene: TRBJ1-3
CDR3 protein: CASSTTGTGSSGNTIYF

CDR3 length: 15
V gene: TRBV5-5
clone size: few
J gene: TRBJ1-1
CDR3 protein: CASSSTRGGRTEAFF

CDR3 length: 15
V gene: TRBV6-5
clone size: -
J gene: TRBJ1-4
CDR3 protein: CASRPQGAGNEKLFF

CDR3 length: 13
V gene: TRBV19
clone size: -
J gene: TRBJ1-5
CDR3 protein: CASAGTGNQPQHF

CDR3 length: 10
V gene: TRBV2
clone size: -
J gene: TRBJ2-4
CDR3 protein: CASQANIQYF

CDR3 length: 12
V gene: TRBV7-6
clone size: -
J gene: TRBJ1-4
CDR3 protein: CASSYSDEKLFF

CDR3 length: 13
V gene: TRBV5-5
clone size: -
J gene: TRBJ2-7
CDR3 protein: CASSLVSHYEQYF

CDR3 length: 13
V gene: TRBV7-3
clone size: -
J gene: TRBJ2-7
CDR3 protein: CASSLTGGDEQYF

CDR3 length: 13
V gene: TRBV5-4
clone size: -
J gene: TRBJ1-1
CDR3 protein: CASRRGQGTEAFF

CDR3 length: 13
V gene: TRBV4-3
clone size: few
J gene: TRBJ1-5
CDR3 protein: CASSPRVTQPQHF

CDR3 length: 14
V gene: TRBV5-1
clone size: few
J gene: TRBJ1-4
CDR3 protein: CASSSGTGNEKLFF

CDR3 length: 16
V gene: TRBV7-9
clone size: -
J gene: TRBJ2-3
CDR3 protein: CASSSQGLAVVDTQYF

CDR3 length: 13
V gene: TRBV7-9
clone size: -
J gene: TRBJ2-7
CDR3 protein: CASSGQESYEQYF

CDR3 length: 15
V gene: TRBV19
clone size: -
J gene: TRBJ1-1
CDR3 protein: CASSIGDIVNTEAFF

CDR3 length: 13
V gene: TRBV19
clone size: -
J gene: TRBJ1-6
CDR3 protein: CATSQGARSPLHF

CDR3 length: 13
V gene: TRBV11-2
clone size: -
J gene: TRBJ2-4
CDR3 protein: CASSLDRGNIQYF